What follows is one TCR beta chain and its context. Antigen specificity is unknown. This specimen belongs to a study of a mutant IDH1 vaccine in newly diagnosed glioma. Study-level information: Following radiotherapy alone, or alongside temozolomide cycles, vaccination was started after an interval of 4-6 weeks. Treated individuals were approximately 60% male and roughly 40% female, averaging roughly 40 years of age.

Study-wide results and caveats: The occurrence of vaccine-induced immune responses was seen in around 95% of patients.

Time point meaning: week 11, during vaccination. In the vaccine, a single dose held 300 ug of the mutant IDH1 20-mer peptide, along with topical imiquimod. Those who donated had recent WHO grade 3 or 4 IDH1-mutant, ATRX-lost astrocytomas. Germline-derived CDR1 and CDR2 are GTSNPN and SVGIG (reference sequence). V shed 2 bases and J shed 2 bases, with 13 bases lying between them. The CDR3 is 15 amino acids. Profiling relied on immunoSEQ multiplex PCR, and the TCRdb table lists in-frame clones only, not all of them. The profile shows about 30,000 clones, 90% of them singletons. This chain uses TRBV30 with TRBJ2-4; D uncertain. This TCR was recovered from a young man with glioma. Sequenced material: PBMCs, taken from a glioma patient whose treatment included an IDH1 peptide vaccine. CDR3 nucleotide sequence: TGTGCCTGGAGTACCCCATTGGCCACCAAAAACATTCAGTACTTC. Residues: CAWSTPLATKNIQYF.